These T cell receptor beta chains were read from a single sample in a study of control samples from healthy donors and cancer patients. Profiling relied on immunoSEQ multiplex PCR, and the TCRdb table lists in-frame clones only, not all of them. Among 55,000 to 90,000 clones listed, over 70% were seen once. Material: blood. Source of these receptors: a man aged 50 or older in good health. The CDR3 runs from the conserved cysteine through the conserved F or W. A D gene is named only where the DNA matches it firmly. Clone size is given for some rows only: seen once, a few or many times, or a class if the clone is expanded.

v_gene: TRBV11-3
d_gene: TRBD2
abundance: NA
j_gene: TRBJ2-5
CDR3aa: CASSDGVAGGPEETQYF
CDR3nt: TGTGCCAGCAGCGATGGCGTGGCGGGAGGGCCAGAAGAGACCCAGTACTTC

v_gene: TRBV29-1
d_gene: NA
abundance: NA
j_gene: TRBJ1-4
CDR3aa: CSVEDPRLNEKLFF
CDR3nt: TGCAGCGTTGAAGATCCCAGGCTTAATGAAAAACTGTTTTTT

v_gene: TRBV6-4
d_gene: TRBD1
abundance: NA
j_gene: TRBJ1-5
CDR3aa: CASSDRSASGQGSTAQHF
CDR3nt: TGTGCCAGCAGTGATAGGAGTGCGTCGGGACAGGGGTCTACGGCCCAGCATTTT

v_gene: TRBV14
d_gene: NA
abundance: NA
j_gene: TRBJ2-7
CDR3aa: CASSQGPGRVPYEQYF
CDR3nt: TGTGCCAGCAGCCAAGGTCCGGGGCGCGTCCCCTACGAGCAGTACTTC

v_gene: TRBV4-3
d_gene: TRBD2
abundance: NA
j_gene: TRBJ2-3
CDR3aa: CASSQDTGAGSTTDTQYF
CDR3nt: TGCGCCAGCAGCCAAGATACAGGAGCGGGATCCACCACAGATACGCAGTATTTT

v_gene: TRBV6-5
d_gene: TRBD1
abundance: NA
j_gene: TRBJ1-2
CDR3aa: CASSYASGTGSGYTF
CDR3nt: TGTGCCAGCAGTTACGCTTCCGGGACAGGGAGTGGCTACACCTTC

v_gene: TRBV4-3
d_gene: NA
abundance: NA
j_gene: TRBJ2-7
CDR3aa: CASSPVVSGSYEQYF
CDR3nt: TGCGCCAGCAGCCCAGTAGTCAGCGGATCCTACGAGCAGTACTTC

v_gene: TRBV21-1
d_gene: NA
abundance: NA
j_gene: TRBJ2-1
CDR3aa: CAGLWADNEQFF
CDR3nt: TGTGCCGGCCTTTGGGCAGACAATGAGCAGTTCTTC

v_gene: TRBV5-4
d_gene: NA
abundance: NA
j_gene: TRBJ1-1
CDR3aa: CASSSSINTEAFF
CDR3nt: TGTGCCAGCAGCTCCTCTATTAACACTGAAGCTTTCTTT

v_gene: TRBV7-3
d_gene: TRBD1
abundance: NA
j_gene: TRBJ1-6
CDR3aa: CASSPTGTNSPLHF
CDR3nt: TGTGCCAGCAGCCCGACAGGGACTAATTCACCCCTCCACTTT

v_gene: TRBV7-9
d_gene: NA
abundance: NA
j_gene: TRBJ1-3
CDR3aa: CAIGGVDSGNTIYF
CDR3nt: TGTGCAATCGGGGGGGTGGACTCTGGAAACACCATATATTTT

v_gene: TRBV6-5
d_gene: NA
abundance: NA
j_gene: TRBJ2-2
CDR3aa: CASRRGGELFF
CDR3nt: TGTGCCAGCAGGCGGGGCGGGGAGCTGTTTTTT

v_gene: TRBV7-9
d_gene: TRBD1
abundance: NA
j_gene: TRBJ1-2
CDR3aa: CASSPRTGHGYTF
CDR3nt: TGTGCCAGCAGCCCCAGGACAGGGCATGGCTACACCTTC

v_gene: TRBV11-2
d_gene: TRBD1
abundance: NA
j_gene: TRBJ1-2
CDR3aa: CASTVDRGRTHGYTF
CDR3nt: TGTGCCAGCACCGTCGACAGGGGGCGCACCCATGGCTACACCTTC

v_gene: TRBV6-5
d_gene: NA
abundance: NA
j_gene: TRBJ1-2
CDR3aa: CASSPDTLGGYTF
CDR3nt: TGTGCCAGCAGCCCCGACACATTGGGGGGCTACACCTTC

v_gene: TRBV11-3
d_gene: TRBD2
abundance: NA
j_gene: TRBJ2-4
CDR3aa: CASSLRGGLAGVGAKNIQYF
CDR3nt: TGTGCCAGCAGCTTAAGGGGGGGGCTAGCGGGAGTAGGAGCCAAAAACATTCAGTACTTC

v_gene: TRBV7-8
d_gene: NA
abundance: NA
j_gene: TRBJ2-2
CDR3aa: CASSLFRANTGELFF
CDR3nt: TGTGCCAGCAGCTTGTTCAGGGCGAACACCGGGGAGCTGTTTTTT

v_gene: TRBV20-1
d_gene: NA
abundance: NA
j_gene: TRBJ1-6
CDR3aa: CSASPQARLNSPLHF
CDR3nt: TGCAGTGCTAGTCCACAGGCCCGCCTCAATTCACCCCTCCACTTT

v_gene: TRBV29-1
d_gene: NA
abundance: NA
j_gene: TRBJ2-2
CDR3aa: CSVDRDALKIHRGAVF
CDR3nt: TGCAGCGTTGACCGGGACGCTCTAAAGATTCACCGGGGAGCTGTTTTT

v_gene: TRBV5-1
d_gene: NA
abundance: NA
j_gene: TRBJ2-7
CDR3aa: CASSDLGEQYF
CDR3nt: TGCGCCAGCAGCGACCTTGGGGAGCAGTACTTC

v_gene: TRBV5-4
d_gene: TRBD1
abundance: NA
j_gene: TRBJ2-7
CDR3aa: CASSMRTGGSYEQYF
CDR3nt: TGTGCCAGCAGCATGCGAACAGGGGGGTCCTACGAGCAGTACTTC

v_gene: TRBV7-2
d_gene: NA
abundance: NA
j_gene: TRBJ1-4
CDR3aa: CASSPSGHRNEKLFF
CDR3nt: TGTGCCAGCAGCCCCTCCGGACACCGGAATGAAAAACTGTTTTTT

v_gene: TRBV29-1
d_gene: NA
abundance: NA
j_gene: TRBJ2-7
CDR3aa: CSVEDLVSYEQYF
CDR3nt: TGCAGCGTTGAAGATTTGGTCTCCTACGAGCAGTACTTC

v_gene: TRBV7-7
d_gene: TRBD2
abundance: NA
j_gene: TRBJ2-1
CDR3aa: CASSSLAGGGNEQFF
CDR3nt: TGTGCCAGCAGCTCCTTAGCGGGGGGGGGCAATGAGCAGTTCTTC

v_gene: TRBV19
d_gene: TRBD1
abundance: NA
j_gene: TRBJ1-5
CDR3aa: CANRTGAYSNQPQHF
CDR3nt: TGTGCCAATAGAACAGGGGCGTATAGCAATCAGCCCCAGCATTTT

v_gene: TRBV2
d_gene: TRBD1
abundance: NA
j_gene: TRBJ1-5
CDR3aa: CASSGDRGGYQPQHF
CDR3nt: TGTGCCAGCAGTGGGGACAGGGGCGGGTATCAGCCCCAGCATTTT

v_gene: TRBV11-2
d_gene: TRBD1
abundance: few
j_gene: TRBJ1-6
CDR3aa: CASSWDRNRIYNSPLHF
CDR3nt: TGTGCCAGCAGCTGGGACAGGAATCGGATATATAATTCACCCCTCCACTTT

v_gene: TRBV27
d_gene: NA
abundance: once
j_gene: TRBJ1-6
CDR3aa: CASSFSGDSPLHF
CDR3nt: TGTGCCAGCAGTTTCTCCGGAGATTCACCCCTCCACTTT

v_gene: TRBV12-3/TRBV12-4
d_gene: TRBD1
abundance: NA
j_gene: TRBJ1-1
CDR3aa: CASSLSVRGEAFF
CDR3nt: TGTGCCAGCAGTTTATCGGTCAGGGGGGAAGCTTTCTTT

v_gene: TRBV4-1
d_gene: TRBD1
abundance: NA
j_gene: TRBJ1-4
CDR3aa: CASSPGQGEKLFF
CDR3nt: TGCGCCAGCAGCCCGGGACAGGGGGAAAAACTGTTTTTT

v_gene: TRBV5-6
d_gene: NA
abundance: NA
j_gene: TRBJ1-2
CDR3aa: CASSFGASRGYTF
CDR3nt: TGTGCCAGCAGCTTTGGGGCCTCTCGAGGCTACACCTTC

v_gene: TRBV11-3
d_gene: NA
abundance: few
j_gene: TRBJ1-1
CDR3aa: CASIRDTEAFF
CDR3nt: TGTGCCAGCATTCGAGACACTGAAGCTTTCTTT

v_gene: TRBV6-1
d_gene: NA
abundance: NA
j_gene: TRBJ1-5
CDR3aa: CASSEVGGNPNQPQHF
CDR3nt: TGTGCCAGCAGTGAAGTGGGAGGGAATCCGAATCAGCCCCAGCATTTT

v_gene: TRBV5-4
d_gene: TRBD2
abundance: NA
j_gene: TRBJ2-3
CDR3aa: CASSLGLAGADTQYF
CDR3nt: TGTGCCAGCAGCTTGGGGCTAGCGGGAGCCGATACGCAGTATTTT

v_gene: TRBV7-9
d_gene: TRBD1
abundance: NA
j_gene: TRBJ1-5
CDR3aa: CASSIEGTDRGNQPQHF
CDR3nt: TGTGCCAGCAGCATAGAGGGGACGGACAGGGGCAATCAGCCCCAGCATTTT

v_gene: TRBV19
d_gene: NA
abundance: once
j_gene: TRBJ1-1
CDR3aa: CASSPTAGGTEAFF
CDR3nt: TGTGCCAGTAGCCCGACAGCCGGCGGTACTGAAGCTTTCTTT

v_gene: TRBV28
d_gene: TRBD2
abundance: NA
j_gene: TRBJ2-5
CDR3aa: CASTFLAGAPLTQYF
CDR3nt: TGTGCCAGCACCTTTTTAGCGGGGGCCCCATTGACCCAGTACTTC

v_gene: TRBV7-6
d_gene: TRBD2
abundance: NA
j_gene: TRBJ2-5
CDR3aa: CASSLARAGGHQTQYF
CDR3nt: TGTGCCAGCAGCTTAGCGCGGGCGGGAGGTCACCAGACCCAGTACTTC

v_gene: TRBV6-6
d_gene: NA
abundance: NA
j_gene: TRBJ2-7
CDR3aa: CASSYSGKGGSYEQYF
CDR3nt: TGTGCCAGCAGTTACTCGGGTAAAGGGGGCTCCTACGAGCAGTACTTC

v_gene: TRBV9
d_gene: TRBD1
abundance: few
j_gene: TRBJ2-5
CDR3aa: CASSVSRGLETQYF
CDR3nt: TGTGCCAGCAGCGTTTCCAGGGGGCTGGAGACCCAGTACTTC

v_gene: TRBV6-5
d_gene: NA
abundance: NA
j_gene: TRBJ1-6
CDR3aa: CASRPGGQGTPTLHF
CDR3nt: TGTGCCAGCAGGCCCGGAGGGCAGGGAACCCCCACCCTCCACTTT

v_gene: TRBV10-3
d_gene: NA
abundance: NA
j_gene: TRBJ1-4
CDR3aa: CAISEPNLGGTNEKLFF
CDR3nt: TGTGCCATCAGTGAGCCCAACTTAGGGGGAACTAATGAAAAACTGTTTTTT

v_gene: TRBV5-4
d_gene: TRBD2
abundance: NA
j_gene: TRBJ2-1
CDR3aa: CASSFGLALEQFF
CDR3nt: TGTGCCAGCAGCTTTGGACTAGCTCTTGAGCAGTTCTTC

v_gene: TRBV27
d_gene: NA
abundance: NA
j_gene: TRBJ1-1
CDR3aa: CASSLWTGDHTEAFF
CDR3nt: TGTGCCAGCAGTTTATGGACGGGGGACCACACTGAAGCTTTCTTT

v_gene: TRBV27
d_gene: NA
abundance: NA
j_gene: TRBJ1-3
CDR3aa: CASSLLPLSGNTIYF
CDR3nt: TGTGCCAGCAGTTTATTGCCCTTATCTGGAAACACCATATATTTT

v_gene: TRBV2
d_gene: NA
abundance: NA
j_gene: TRBJ2-3
CDR3aa: CAVRGGSTDTQYF
CDR3nt: TGTGCCGTTCGTGGGGGATCCACAGATACGCAGTATTTT

v_gene: TRBV7-2
d_gene: NA
abundance: NA
j_gene: TRBJ2-2
CDR3aa: CASSRERTRPPGELFF
CDR3nt: TGTGCCAGCAGCCGTGAGAGAACCCGACCTCCCGGGGAGCTGTTTTTT

v_gene: TRBV10-2
d_gene: NA
abundance: NA
j_gene: TRBJ2-1
CDR3aa: CASSDGGRGYEQFF
CDR3nt: TGCGCCAGCAGTGACGGGGGGCGGGGGTATGAGCAGTTCTTC

v_gene: TRBV5-6
d_gene: NA
abundance: few
j_gene: TRBJ2-7
CDR3aa: CASSPDSAYEQYF
CDR3nt: TGTGCCAGCAGCCCGGACAGTGCCTACGAGCAGTACTTC

v_gene: TRBV7-9
d_gene: TRBD2
abundance: NA
j_gene: TRBJ2-3
CDR3aa: CASSPTSGGSNHTQYF
CDR3nt: TGTGCCAGCAGCCCAACTAGCGGGGGTTCCAATCATACGCAGTATTTT

v_gene: TRBV4-3
d_gene: TRBD2
abundance: NA
j_gene: TRBJ2-3
CDR3aa: CASSLRRSSGGTDTQYF
CDR3nt: TGCGCCAGCAGCCTAAGAAGGTCTAGCGGAGGCACAGATACGCAGTATTTT

v_gene: TRBV19
d_gene: TRBD2
abundance: NA
j_gene: TRBJ2-3
CDR3aa: CATSGTRGDTQYF
CDR3nt: TGTGCCACCTCCGGGACTAGAGGTGATACGCAGTATTTT

v_gene: TRBV7-2
d_gene: NA
abundance: NA
j_gene: TRBJ1-1
CDR3aa: CASTIHRNTEAFF
CDR3nt: TGTGCCAGCACCATCCACCGGAACACTGAAGCTTTCTTT